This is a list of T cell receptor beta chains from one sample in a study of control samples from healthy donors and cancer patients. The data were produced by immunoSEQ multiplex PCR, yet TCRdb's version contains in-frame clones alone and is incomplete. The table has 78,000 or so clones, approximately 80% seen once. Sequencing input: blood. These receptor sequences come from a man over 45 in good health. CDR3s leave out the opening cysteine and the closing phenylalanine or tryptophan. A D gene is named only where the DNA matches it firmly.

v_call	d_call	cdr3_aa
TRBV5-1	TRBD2	ASSVSLAGAGEQY
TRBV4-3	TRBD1	ASSQGQGGEQY
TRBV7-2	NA	ASSLNLGEQY
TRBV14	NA	ASSLTSYEQY
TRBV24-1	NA	ATSDSTGPGYNEQF
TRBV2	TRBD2	ASRLTSGTSTDTQY
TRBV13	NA	ASSLAESYEQY
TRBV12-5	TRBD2	ASGLGGTRRHYEQY
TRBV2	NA	ASSALRGALPPGEGYT
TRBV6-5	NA	ASNRSRGDDQPQH
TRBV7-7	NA	ASSSISGELF
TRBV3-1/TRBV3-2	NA	ASSSNRRAPAKNIQY
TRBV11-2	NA	ASSLDMRYEQY
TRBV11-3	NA	ASSLAGSSTDTQY
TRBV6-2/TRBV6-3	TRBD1	ASSQETGSNQPQH
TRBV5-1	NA	ASSLSQGTNEKLF
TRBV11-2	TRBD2	ASSSGTSGRAEQF
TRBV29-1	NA	SVVSLSIQY
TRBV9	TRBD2	ASSVGPSGARSYNEQF
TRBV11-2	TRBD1	ASSLSRDRGFGYT